One and the same sample provided the 4 T cell receptor beta chains below, sequenced in a study of shared clonotypes between healthy human individuals. This table comes from immunoSEQ multiplex PCR, and its TCRdb copy is limited to in-frame clones, with some not included. The sample records roughly 2,000,000 clones, roughly 94% being singletons. The naive CD8 subset, CD45RO-negative cells positively selected for CCR7, excluded terminally differentiated effector memory CD45RA+ cells. The sequenced sample was naive CD8+ T cells sorted from blood. The source of these receptors is a man aged 18 to 29 in good health.

Comment on this clone: Other DNA sequences in this sample translate to the same CDR3. The chain couples TRBV5-1 to TRBJ2-7; unclear D gene. The CDR3 spans 13 residues. The germline V gene encodes CDR1 SGHRS and CDR2 YFSETQ. Trimming stripped 2 bases from V and 3 bases from J, with 9 bases between. The CDR3 region has the DNA TGCGCCAGCAGCTTCACGACAAGCTACGAGCAGTACTTC. It codes for CASSFTTSYEQYF.

The chain links TRBV5-4 to TRBJ2-1, with 7 bases lining up with TRBD1. The germline CDR1 and CDR2 sequences are SGHNT and YYREEE (reference sequence). The CDR3 is made up of 15 amino acids. The J segment lost 4 bases and the V segment lost 5 bases, leaving 9 bases of the junction unmatched. The CDR3 nucleotides read TGTGCCAGCAGAGCGACAGGGACCCCTTACAATGAGCAGTTCTTC. Its translation is CASRATGTPYNEQFF.

This chain connects TRBV5-8 to TRBJ2-7; TRBD2 agrees at 11 bases. Germline V lookup: CDR1 SGHTS, CDR2 YDEGEE. With 3 bases clipped from V and 2 bases from J, the junction kept 10 bases outside the gene matches. This CDR3 has 17 amino acids. CDR3 residues: CASSSSLAGGRPYEQYF. DNA for the CDR3: TGTGCCAGCAGCTCCTCCCTAGCGGGAGGTCGTCCCTACGAGCAGTACTTC.

The rearrangement uses TRBV19 and TRBJ1-3, with 8 positions matching TRBD1. CDR3 length: 17 amino acids. Per germline, CDR1 LNHDA and CDR2 SQIVND (reference sequence). V lost 0 bases and J lost 0; bases outside the gene matches: 4. Here the CDR3 DNA reads TGTGCCAGTAGTATAGACTGGACAGGGAGCTCTGGAAACACCATATATTTT. Amino acids: CASSIDWTGSSGNTIYF.